These T cell receptor beta chains were read from a single sample in a study of cytomegalovirus exposure and HLA in healthy donors. The protocol was immunoSEQ multiplex PCR, while the TCRdb copy is restricted to in-frame clones and leaves out a portion. The sample includes 150,000 to 200,000 clones, more than 65% seen only once; the top ten take 2.5% to 3.5%. The sample was PBMCs. The receptors were gathered from a woman under 30 in good health and CMV-seropositive. The CDR3 runs from the conserved cysteine through the conserved F or W. The order of the fields is D gene, V gene, clone size, J gene, CDR3 DNA, CDR3 protein. A D gene is named only where the DNA matches it firmly. The size entry is marked missing in some rows and otherwise reads once, few, many or a size class.

NA	TRBV6-5	NA	TRBJ2-5	TGTGCCAGCACCCCAACTAGAATCGAAGAGACCCAGTACTTC	CASTPTRIEETQYF
NA	TRBV5-1	NA	TRBJ2-7	TGCGCCAGCAGCTTGGAGGCCCCTAGAGAGAAGAGCTCCTACGAGCAGTACTTC	CASSLEAPREKSSYEQYF
NA	TRBV6-4	NA	TRBJ2-2	TGTGCCAGCCGGAAGGGGGAGAACACCGGGGAGCTGTTTTTT	CASRKGENTGELFF
NA	TRBV29-1	few	TRBJ1-2	TGCAGCGTTGAGGGCAGCAACTATGGCTACACCTTC	CSVEGSNYGYTF
TRBD1	TRBV5-4	NA	TRBJ1-6	TGTGCCAGCAGCCAAAGGACAGGTGGCAATTCACCCCTCCACTTT	CASSQRTGGNSPLHF
NA	TRBV5-1	once	TRBJ2-3	TGCGCCAGCAGTAACGAGACAGATACGCAGTATTTT	CASSNETDTQYF
NA	TRBV2	NA	TRBJ1-1	TGTGCCAGCAGTGAAAGAAACATGAACACTGAAGCTTTCTTT	CASSERNMNTEAFF
NA	TRBV15	NA	TRBJ1-3	TGTGCCACCAGCGGTACCTCCAAGCGTCCTGGAAACACCATATATTTT	CATSGTSKRPGNTIYF
TRBD2	TRBV27	NA	TRBJ2-3	TGTGCCAGCAGTTTCCGGCCACTAGCGGGCACAGATACGCAGTATTTT	CASSFRPLAGTDTQYF
NA	TRBV5-1	NA	TRBJ2-6	TGCGCCAGCAGCTCTGCCACAGGGCCCTCCTCCTCTGGGGCCAACGTCCTGACTTTC	CASSSATGPSSSGANVLTF
TRBD2	TRBV7-8	once	TRBJ2-1	TGTGCCAGCAGCTTGGGAGGGCCGGGGCACACTGAGCAGTTCTTC	CASSLGGPGHTEQFF
NA	TRBV21-1	NA	TRBJ1-1	TGTGCCAGCAGCACCCGGACAGGAGCCTGCCTTGAAGCTTTCTTT	CASSTRTGACLEAFF
NA	TRBV5-5	once	TRBJ2-3	TGTGCCAGCAGCTTGTCCCCTCTAGCGAAGGCAGATACGCAGTATTTT	CASSLSPLAKADTQYF
NA	TRBV19	NA	TRBJ1-2	TGTGCCAGTAGTGGTCCGGTGGCTAACTATGGCTACACCTTC	CASSGPVANYGYTF
NA	TRBV14	NA	TRBJ1-5	TGTGCCAGCAGCCAAGTGAGGGGGGGTCCCCAGCATTTT	CASSQVRGGPQHF
TRBD1	TRBV7-9	NA	TRBJ1-1	TGTGCCAGCAGCACCTGGGACAGGGTCTACACTGAAGCTTTCTTT	CASSTWDRVYTEAFF
TRBD1	TRBV19	NA	TRBJ1-1	TGTGCCACCTGCCAGGGGGCTGAAGCTTTCTTT	CATCQGAEAFF
NA	TRBV29-1	NA	TRBJ1-1	TGCAGCGTTCCCAGTTACACTGAAGCTTTCTTT	CSVPSYTEAFF
TRBD2	TRBV5-1	NA	TRBJ2-3	TGCGCCAGCAGCTCCCTTCTAGCGGGAGGCACAGATACGCAGTATTTT	CASSSLLAGGTDTQYF
NA	TRBV28	NA	TRBJ1-1	TGTGCCAGCAGTTTACTGTTCGACACTGAAGCTTTCTTT	CASSLLFDTEAFF
NA	TRBV9	NA	TRBJ2-2	TGTGCCAGCAGCGTGGAGGCCGGGGAGCTGTTTTTT	CASSVEAGELFF
TRBD2	TRBV9	NA	TRBJ2-3	TGTGCCAGCAGCGTGCTGAGCGGGGGGGCCCCGGCAGATACGCAGTATTTT	CASSVLSGGAPADTQYF
NA	TRBV27	NA	TRBJ1-5	TGTGCCAGCAGCCCCCCCCTCCTTTATAGCAATCAGCCCCAGCATTTT	CASSPPLLYSNQPQHF
NA	TRBV7-9	NA	TRBJ1-5	TGTGCCAGCAGCCTCGGCCCCGGGGGTGGAAATCAGCCCCAGCATTTT	CASSLGPGGGNQPQHF
NA	TRBV9	NA	TRBJ1-6	TGTGCCAGCAGCGGCGACAGAGCCCGGAGCTCCTATAATTCACCCCTCCACTTT	CASSGDRARSSYNSPLHF
TRBD1	TRBV7-9	once	TRBJ1-1	TGTGCCAGCAGCTTACAGGGGGAAGGCACTGAAGCTTTCTTT	CASSLQGEGTEAFF
TRBD1	TRBV9	NA	TRBJ1-2	TGTGCCAGCAGCGTAGGACAGGGGGCGATCTATGGCTACACCTTC	CASSVGQGAIYGYTF
NA	TRBV7-6	NA	TRBJ1-2	TGTGCCAGCAGCTTAGAGGCAGGGTGGGGAAATGGCTACACCTTC	CASSLEAGWGNGYTF
NA	TRBV5-1	NA	TRBJ2-4	TGCGCCAGCAGCAAAGAGTCAGGTACCAAAAACATTCAGTACTTC	CASSKESGTKNIQYF
NA	TRBV11-2	NA	TRBJ1-2	TGTGCCAGCACCCCCGCTGTGAGCTATGGCTACACCTTC	CASTPAVSYGYTF
NA	TRBV7-8	NA	TRBJ2-1	TGTGCCAGCAGCTTAGGGGCTGAGAACAATGAGCAGTTCTTC	CASSLGAENNEQFF
TRBD1	TRBV19	NA	TRBJ2-7	TGTGCCAGTAGTATCGGGACAGGGGGCCGCACCGCCGCCTACGAGCAGTACTTC	CASSIGTGGRTAAYEQYF
NA	TRBV6-5	NA	TRBJ1-1	TGTGCCTCGGGGGTAGCGAACACTGAAGCTTTCTTT	CASGVANTEAFF
NA	TRBV6-5	NA	TRBJ1-1	TGTGCCAGCAGTACGACAGGACTTACGGTTGAAGCTTTCTTT	CASSTTGLTVEAFF
NA	TRBV7-6	NA	TRBJ2-7	TGTGCCAGCAGACGCATACCCGGACTATCTTACGAGCAGTACTTC	CASRRIPGLSYEQYF
NA	TRBV5-4	NA	TRBJ1-2	TGTGCCAGCAGCTTGGCTACCAACTATGGCTACACCTTC	CASSLATNYGYTF
NA	TRBV5-1	few	TRBJ2-7	TGCGCCAGCTCACAGGGCGGGTACGAGCAGTACTTC	CASSQGGYEQYF
TRBD1	TRBV5-6	NA	TRBJ2-1	TGTGCCAGCAGCGGACAGGGTAGGGGCAATGAGCAGTTCTTC	CASSGQGRGNEQFF
TRBD1	TRBV29-1	NA	TRBJ1-1	TGCAGCGCCGGGGGGGGACAGGGAAACACTGAAGCTTTCTTT	CSAGGGQGNTEAFF
NA	TRBV7-6	NA	TRBJ1-1	TGTGCCAGCATTAGACAGGAAGCTTTCTTT	CASIRQEAFF
TRBD1	TRBV6-1	NA	TRBJ2-1	TGTGCCAGCAGTGACCGGGACAGGGGGCTAAATGAGCAGTTCTTC	CASSDRDRGLNEQFF
NA	TRBV5-1	NA	TRBJ1-2	TGCGCCAGCAGCGAAAGTCCCGGACCCCCGGGAGGTGGCTACACCTTC	CASSESPGPPGGGYTF
TRBD1	TRBV5-6	NA	TRBJ2-7	TGTGCCAGCAGCTTCCCCGGGCCAGGGGGCTCGTACGAGCAGTACTTC	CASSFPGPGGSYEQYF
NA	TRBV29-1	NA	TRBJ2-1	TGCAGCGTTCGGGGTACGGGCTCCTACAATGAGCAGTTCTTC	CSVRGTGSYNEQFF
TRBD1	TRBV5-5	NA	TRBJ1-2	TGTGCCAGCAGCCACCCGGGACAGGCCTATGGCTACACCTTC	CASSHPGQAYGYTF
TRBD2	TRBV6-1	NA	TRBJ2-5	TGTGCCAGCAGTGGATCTAGCGGGGTCGGGACCCAGTACTTC	CASSGSSGVGTQYF
NA	TRBV29-1	NA	TRBJ1-1	TGCAGCGCGGGACAGAACACTGAAGCTTTCTTT	CSAGQNTEAFF
NA	TRBV2	NA	TRBJ1-2	TGTGCCAGCAGTGAAGCAAGCCGCTCCTATGGCTACACCTTC	CASSEASRSYGYTF
NA	TRBV5-4	once	TRBJ1-1	TGTGCCAGCAGCTTGGACGGACTACCGAACACTGAAGCTTTCTTT	CASSLDGLPNTEAFF
NA	TRBV4-2	NA	TRBJ2-1	TGTGCCAGCAGCCAAGAGGGCGCGGGGGCGGCCCATGAGCAGTTCTTC	CASSQEGAGAAHEQFF
NA	TRBV6-1	NA	TRBJ2-1	TGTGCCAGCAGTGATCTAGGGGATCCCCCTCCCAATGAGCAGTTCTTC	CASSDLGDPPPNEQFF
TRBD1	TRBV25-1	NA	TRBJ2-3	TGTGCCAGCAGTTCCGCCGGGACAGGGAGATTAGATACGCAGTATTTT	CASSSAGTGRLDTQYF
TRBD1	TRBV14	NA	TRBJ2-7	TGTGCCAGCAGCCAGACAGGGTCCTACGAGCAGTACTTC	CASSQTGSYEQYF
TRBD1	TRBV27	few	TRBJ2-7	TGTGCCAGCAGTCCGCCCCAACAGGGGCACTCCTACGAGCAGTACTTC	CASSPPQQGHSYEQYF
TRBD2	TRBV11-1	once	TRBJ2-7	TGTGCCAGCAGCTTTGGACCCGGACTAGCGGGGGGCCGCTCCTACGAGCAGTACTTC	CASSFGPGLAGGRSYEQYF
TRBD1	TRBV5-4	NA	TRBJ1-1	TGTGCCAGCAGCTTGCCCGGGACAGGTTTGAACACTGAAGCTTTCTTT	CASSLPGTGLNTEAFF
NA	TRBV15	NA	TRBJ2-1	TGTGCCACCAGCAGAGAGGGAGGTGTGGTGGAGCAGTTCTTC	CATSREGGVVEQFF
NA	TRBV6-5	NA	TRBJ1-5	TGTGCCAGCAGTCCCGGGACTAGTAGCAATCAGCCCCAGCATTTT	CASSPGTSSNQPQHF